This T cell receptor (beta chain) was retrieved from a study of blood T cell repertoires in COVID-19. Study-level background: Italy, Spain and the United States were the sources of the convalescent and acute COVID-19 samples.

Generated by immunoSEQ multiplex PCR, the TCRdb table keeps only in-frame clones and is missing some. The sample contains fewer than 55,000 clones, 84% of which appear only once. Germline V gene data show CDR1 as SGHAT and CDR2 as FQNNGV. V gave up 2 bases and J gave up 6 bases; unmatched junction bases: 8. There are 17 residues in the CDR3. Material for sequencing was peripheral blood. This sequence was found in a man aged 45-65 years with acute or convalescent COVID-19. The chain is built from TRBV11-2 and TRBJ2-2; 11 bases fit TRBD1. The CDR3 loop is CASSLRGTGGLPGELFF. In DNA, the CDR3 is TGTGCCAGCAGCTTAAGGGGGACAGGGGGGCTGCCCGGGGAGCTGTTTTTT.